These T cell receptor beta chains were read from a single sample in a study of blood T cell repertoires in COVID-19. Profiling relied on immunoSEQ multiplex PCR, and the TCRdb table lists in-frame clones only, not all of them. The data contain about 330,000 clones, around 84% of them singletons. Sequenced material: PBMCs or T cells enriched from blood (not recorded which). Receptors were obtained from a woman between 18 and 30 years old who had recovered from COVID-19. Each CDR3 is given without its conserved first and last residue. The order of the fields is CDR3 protein, J gene, V gene, clone size. Clone size is given for some rows only: seen once, a few or many times, or a class if the clone is expanded.

ATTGEQETQY | TRBJ2-5 | TRBV10-3 | once
AWAEWNTEAF | TRBJ1-1 | TRBV30 | NA
ASSISLTTYEQY | TRBJ2-7 | TRBV19 | NA
AISGGNSYNEQF | TRBJ2-1 | TRBV10-3 | NA
ASSSRGTDTQY | TRBJ2-3 | TRBV27 | NA
ASKGTFTYEQY | TRBJ2-7 | TRBV6-5 | NA
ASSPPARSSSYNSPLH | TRBJ1-6 | TRBV7-2 | NA
ASSESIRLSGNTIY | TRBJ1-3 | TRBV10-2 | NA
ASSLGYSPGNYGYT | TRBJ1-2 | TRBV5-5 | NA
ASSQGNRLYDSYNEQF | TRBJ2-1 | TRBV4-1 | NA
ASSSGQGKNTEAF | TRBJ1-1 | TRBV5-1 | NA
ASSGRTGRDTGELF | TRBJ2-2 | TRBV9 | NA
ASSPLRDTEAF | TRBJ1-1 | TRBV18 | NA
ASSRGSNTGELF | TRBJ2-2 | TRBV18 | NA
ATSDLGQGRDNEQF | TRBJ2-1 | TRBV24-1 | NA
ASSLSSGETQY | TRBJ2-5 | TRBV7-3 | NA
ASSSDRGLYTKSYNEQF | TRBJ2-1 | TRBV7-9 | NA
ASSLLGTGNQPQH | TRBJ1-5 | TRBV5-5 | once
ASTQTVGDTHQPQH | TRBJ1-5 | TRBV19 | NA
ASSPGQGDTGELF | TRBJ2-2 | TRBV18 | NA
AWGAGLAGVGQETQY | TRBJ2-5 | TRBV30 | NA
ASSLQGYEQY | TRBJ2-7 | TRBV28 | once
ASNSRTEAF | TRBJ1-1 | TRBV28 | NA
ASSYSEGSTEAF | TRBJ1-1 | TRBV6-5 | NA
ASRPGTGGLNTEAF | TRBJ1-1 | TRBV5-1 | NA
SVDGGTTEAF | TRBJ1-1 | TRBV29-1 | few
ACATGGEQY | TRBJ2-7 | TRBV30 | NA
ATSDPSGVGELF | TRBJ2-2 | TRBV24-1 | NA
ASSLTFSEKLF | TRBJ1-4 | TRBV7-2 | few
SVEGTPIYNEQF | TRBJ2-1 | TRBV29-1 | NA
SVDTGESYNEQF | TRBJ2-1 | TRBV29-1 | NA
ASSYTLAGGPDTQY | TRBJ2-3 | TRBV6-5 | NA
AISDQDTRYEQY | TRBJ2-7 | TRBV10-3 | NA
ASSMWDNNMNTEAF | TRBJ1-1 | TRBV19 | once
SGGKRGLGTDTQY | TRBJ2-3 | TRBV29-1 | NA
ASSPRGRKAEAF | TRBJ1-1 | TRBV28 | NA
ASSQTGGPTDTQY | TRBJ2-3 | TRBV7-6 | NA
ASSAGTGNRNGYT | TRBJ1-2 | TRBV7-9 | NA
ASSEAIRFTGRRGTEAF | TRBJ1-1 | TRBV2 | few
ASSQPGQLYGYT | TRBJ1-2 | TRBV3-1/TRBV3-2 | NA
ASSEGLAGGHEQF | TRBJ2-1 | TRBV2 | NA
ASSLPGVQETQY | TRBJ2-5 | TRBV5-8 | once